This T cell receptor beta chain was sequenced during a study of T-cell reconstitution after alpha-beta-depleted transplantation in children. This sample's TCRbeta library carried unique molecular identifier barcodes. TCRdb ran MiXCR on the PCR reads and lists one entry per CDR3 protein. The sample has about 500,000 distinct CDR3 sequences, approximately 30% seen once. The CDR3 runs 13 residues. Germline values: CDR1 SGHKS, CDR2 YYEKEE (reference sequence). V gave up 8 bases and J gave up 0 bases, with 11 bases separating them. The specimen comprised PBMCs from the stem cell graft donor, sampled from the stem cell graft. The chain has TRBV5-5 and TRBJ1-1; D remains unclear. The source of this sequence is a human donor who donated a stem cell graft to a child with aplastic anemia. CDR3 sequence reads: CASRAGLNTEAFF. CDR3 nucleotides: TGTGCCAGTAGGGCGGGCTTGAACACTGAAGCTTTCTTT.